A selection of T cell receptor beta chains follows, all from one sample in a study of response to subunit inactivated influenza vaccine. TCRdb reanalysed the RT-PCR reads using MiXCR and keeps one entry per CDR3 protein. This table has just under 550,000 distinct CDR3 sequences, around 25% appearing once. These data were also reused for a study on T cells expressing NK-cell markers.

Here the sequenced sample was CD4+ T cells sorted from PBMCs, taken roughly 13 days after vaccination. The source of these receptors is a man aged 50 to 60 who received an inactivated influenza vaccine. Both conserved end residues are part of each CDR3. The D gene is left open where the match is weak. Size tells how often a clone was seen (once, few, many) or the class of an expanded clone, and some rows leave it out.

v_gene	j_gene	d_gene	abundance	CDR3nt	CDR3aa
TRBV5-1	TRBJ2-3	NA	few	TGCGCCAGCAGTTGGGGGGGGGGCCGCACAGATACGCAGTATTTT	CASSWGGGRTDTQYF
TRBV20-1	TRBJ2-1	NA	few	TGCAGTGCTAGAGACCTAGCCACCGTTTCCCAGTTCTTC	CSARDLATVSQFF
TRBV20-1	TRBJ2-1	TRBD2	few	TGCAGTGCCCAGCCGGGACTAGCGGGTACTACAAGCTCCTACAATGAGCAGTTCTTC	CSAQPGLAGTTSSYNEQFF
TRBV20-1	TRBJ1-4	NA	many	TGCAGTGCACCCACCACAACTAATGAAAAACTGTTTTTT	CSAPTTTNEKLFF
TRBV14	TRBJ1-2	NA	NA	TGTGCCAGCAGCCAGGATATCAACTATGGCTACACCTTC	CASSQDINYGYTF
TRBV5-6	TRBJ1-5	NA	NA	TGTGCCAGCAGCATGAGAATTAGCAATCAGCCCCAGCATTTT	CASSMRISNQPQHF
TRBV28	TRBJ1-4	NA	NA	TGTGCCAGCAATCGCGACCCGGGGTATGAAAAACTGTTTTTT	CASNRDPGYEKLFF
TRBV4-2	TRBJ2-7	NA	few	TGTGCCAGCAGCCAAAGGACCTTGGGGGCCTACGAGCAGTACTTC	CASSQRTLGAYEQYF
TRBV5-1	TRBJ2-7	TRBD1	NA	TGCGCCAGCAGCCGTGCGACAGGGGTGTTCTACGAGCAGTACTTC	CASSRATGVFYEQYF
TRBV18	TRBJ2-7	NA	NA	TGTGCCAGCTCCCCCCCACAGGGTTACGAGCAGTACTTC	CASSPPQGYEQYF
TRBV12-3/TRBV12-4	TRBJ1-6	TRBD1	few	TGTGCCAGCAGTTTAAGGACAGGGGGTAGTTCACCCCTCCACTTT	CASSLRTGGSSPLHF
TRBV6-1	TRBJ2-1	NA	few	TGTGCCAGCAGGAACCACGGGGCCAAGAGGTACAATGAGCAGTTCTTC	CASRNHGAKRYNEQFF
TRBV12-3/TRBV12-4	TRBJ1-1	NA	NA	TGTGCCAGCAGGTCCCGGACAGCCAACACTGAAGCTTTCTTT	CASRSRTANTEAFF
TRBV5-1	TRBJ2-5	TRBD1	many	TGCGCCAGCAGCTCCGGACAGGGCGGGGAGACCCAGTACTTC	CASSSGQGGETQYF
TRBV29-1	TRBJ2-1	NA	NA	TGCAGCGTTGCAAGACAGAAAAGCTCCTACAATGAGCAGTTCTTC	CSVARQKSSYNEQFF
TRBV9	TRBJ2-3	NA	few	TGTGCCAGCAGCCCCACGGGTCCCCTTACAGATACGCAGTATTTT	CASSPTGPLTDTQYF
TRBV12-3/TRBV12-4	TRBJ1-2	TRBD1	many	TGTGCCAGCAGTTTAGAGGCAGGGGGCGTCGGCTACACCTTC	CASSLEAGGVGYTF
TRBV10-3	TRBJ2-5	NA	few	TGTGCCATTGCCTTCAAAGAGACCCAGTACTTC	CAIAFKETQYF
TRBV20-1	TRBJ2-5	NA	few	TGCAGTGCTAGTCGGACAGTCCAAGAGACCCAGTACTTC	CSASRTVQETQYF
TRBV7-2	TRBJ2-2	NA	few	TGTGCCAGCAGCTTTTGGACTACAAGATCCGGGGAGCTGTTTTTT	CASSFWTTRSGELFF
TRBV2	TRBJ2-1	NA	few	TGTGCCAGCAGCGCAATCCGGGGCCACAATGAGCAGTTCTTC	CASSAIRGHNEQFF
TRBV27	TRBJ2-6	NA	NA	TGTGCCAGCAGTCCCCTGGCGACAGGCTCTGGGGCCAACGTCCTGACTTTC	CASSPLATGSGANVLTF
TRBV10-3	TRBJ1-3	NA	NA	TGTGCCATCAGTGACCTTCCGGGGCCCTCTGGAAACACCATATATTTT	CAISDLPGPSGNTIYF
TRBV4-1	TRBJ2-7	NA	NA	TGCGCCAGCAGCCTGGGCCAGACAGTACGGGGCTACGAGCAGTACTTC	CASSLGQTVRGYEQYF
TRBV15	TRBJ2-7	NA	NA	TGTGCCACCAGCAGAGTCGGGGGCTACTACGAGCAGTACTTC	CATSRVGGYYEQYF
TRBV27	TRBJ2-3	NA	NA	TGTGCCAGCAGTTTATCGCGGTTGCGCACAGATACGCAGTATTTT	CASSLSRLRTDTQYF
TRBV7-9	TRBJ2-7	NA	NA	TGTGCCAGCAGCTTAGTTGCAATGAGTTCCTACGAGCAGTACTTC	CASSLVAMSSYEQYF
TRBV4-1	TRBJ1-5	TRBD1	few	TGCGCCAGCAGCCTCCGAGGGGGCCTAGGCAATCAGCCCCAGCATTTT	CASSLRGGLGNQPQHF
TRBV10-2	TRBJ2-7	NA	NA	TGCGCCAGCATCGAGCTGGGGCTAGCCGGCGAGCAGTACTTC	CASIELGLAGEQYF
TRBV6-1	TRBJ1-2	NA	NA	TGTGCCAGCAGTCGGGGGCTTCCGAGCTATGGCTACACCTTC	CASSRGLPSYGYTF
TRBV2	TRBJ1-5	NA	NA	TGTGCCAGCAGGGCTGGAGGGGGAGGACAGCCCCAGCATTTT	CASRAGGGGQPQHF
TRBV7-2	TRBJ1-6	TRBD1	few	TGTGCCAGCAGCTCAGGACAGGGAAGAAATTCACCCCTCCACTTT	CASSSGQGRNSPLHF
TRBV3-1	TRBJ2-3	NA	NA	TGTGCCAGCAGCCAAGATGGTTTGCGACGCACAGATACGCAGTATTTT	CASSQDGLRRTDTQYF
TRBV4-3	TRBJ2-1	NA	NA	TGCGCCAGCAGCCAAGCCTCTGGGAGCGGAAACAATGAGCAGTTCTTC	CASSQASGSGNNEQFF
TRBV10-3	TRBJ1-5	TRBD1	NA	TGTGCCCCCTGGGGGACAGGGGAGGATCGTAGCAATCAGCCCCAGCATTTT	CAPWGTGEDRSNQPQHF
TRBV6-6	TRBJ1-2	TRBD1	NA	TGTGCCAGCCTGACAGGGGGCGTTGGCTACACCTTC	CASLTGGVGYTF
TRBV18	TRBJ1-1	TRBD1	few	TGTGCCAGCTCACCACCGTCAGGGGGATGGACTGAAGCTTTCTTT	CASSPPSGGWTEAFF
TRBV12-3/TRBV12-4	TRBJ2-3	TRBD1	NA	TGTGCCAGCAGGCCCAGGGGGTTCTATACGCAGTATTTT	CASRPRGFYTQYF
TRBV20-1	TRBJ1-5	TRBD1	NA	TGCAGTGCTAGACCTACAGGGGTTAGCAATCAGCCCCAGCATTTT	CSARPTGVSNQPQHF
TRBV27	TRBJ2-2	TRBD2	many	TGTGCCAGCAGTCTAGCGGGGGGGACCACCGGGGAGCTGTTTTTT	CASSLAGGTTGELFF
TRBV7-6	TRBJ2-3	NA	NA	TGTGCCAGCAGCTTAGGCATCGGCGGCACAGATACGCAGTATTTT	CASSLGIGGTDTQYF
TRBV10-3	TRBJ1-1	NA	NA	TGTGCCATCAATAGGGCCAACACTGAAGCTTTCTTT	CAINRANTEAFF
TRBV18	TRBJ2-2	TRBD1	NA	TGTGCCAGCTCGTACAGGGGATCGAACACCGGGGAGCTGTTTTTT	CASSYRGSNTGELFF